A selection of T cell receptor beta chains follows, all from one sample in a study of Tregs in tolerant kidney transplant recipients. Using immunoSEQ multiplex PCR, the repertoire was profiled, and TCRdb retains in-frame clones only, with some absent. The sample consists of roughly 250,000 clones, about 80% of them appearing once. The sample consisted of CD4+ T cells from blood. Every receptor here comes from a human donor in good health. The CDR3 runs from the conserved cysteine through the conserved F or W. D genes are given only for firm matches. A clone size is listed for some rows: how often the clone was seen (once, few, many), or a class if it is expanded.

cdr3_aa: CASSLVSGRGSNQPQHF; cdr3_nt: TGTGCCAGCAGCTTGGTTTCGGGCAGGGGAAGCAATCAGCCCCAGCATTTT; v_call: TRBV5-8; d_call: .; j_call: TRBJ1-5; clone_size: .
cdr3_aa: CASSESRQVWTYGYTF; cdr3_nt: TGTGCCAGCAGTGAATCTAGACAGGTCTGGACGTATGGCTACACCTTC; v_call: TRBV6-1; d_call: .; j_call: TRBJ1-2; clone_size: .
cdr3_aa: CASYPDTQYF; cdr3_nt: TGTGCCAGCTACCCAGATACGCAGTATTTT; v_call: TRBV7-9; d_call: .; j_call: TRBJ2-3; clone_size: once
cdr3_aa: CASSSGLGGNYGYTF; cdr3_nt: TGTGCCAGCAGCTCCGGTCTTGGGGGTAACTATGGCTACACCTTC; v_call: TRBV7-8; d_call: .; j_call: TRBJ1-2; clone_size: .
cdr3_aa: CAGGSSYNEQFF; cdr3_nt: TGTGCGGGGGGAAGCTCCTACAATGAGCAGTTCTTC; v_call: TRBV7-3; d_call: .; j_call: TRBJ2-1; clone_size: .
cdr3_aa: CASSSLRGARTGELFF; cdr3_nt: TGTGCCAGCAGCTCTCTCCGGGGGGCGCGGACCGGGGAGCTGTTTTTT; v_call: TRBV11-2; d_call: .; j_call: TRBJ2-2; clone_size: .
cdr3_aa: CSTLGQTNTEAFF; cdr3_nt: TGCAGCACATTAGGACAGACGAACACTGAAGCTTTCTTT; v_call: TRBV29-1; d_call: .; j_call: TRBJ1-1; clone_size: .
cdr3_aa: CATCRVAFGGYNTGELFF; cdr3_nt: TGTGCCACCTGCAGAGTCGCTTTCGGAGGATATAACACCGGGGAGCTGTTTTTT; v_call: TRBV15; d_call: .; j_call: TRBJ2-2; clone_size: .
cdr3_aa: CASSQTVNTEAFF; cdr3_nt: TGTGCCAGCAGTCAGACAGTGAACACTGAAGCTTTCTTT; v_call: TRBV6-5; d_call: .; j_call: TRBJ1-1; clone_size: once
cdr3_aa: CASSEGTSGSYEQYF; cdr3_nt: TGCGCCAGCAGTGAGGGGACTAGCGGATCCTACGAGCAGTACTTC; v_call: TRBV10-1; d_call: TRBD2; j_call: TRBJ2-7; clone_size: .
cdr3_aa: CASTLGSQETQYF; cdr3_nt: TGTGCCAGCACCCTAGGATCCCAAGAGACCCAGTACTTC; v_call: TRBV5-4; d_call: .; j_call: TRBJ2-5; clone_size: .
cdr3_aa: CATSREWDGGMGGYTF; cdr3_nt: TGTGCCACCAGCAGAGAGTGGGATGGAGGAATGGGTGGCTACACCTTC; v_call: TRBV15; d_call: .; j_call: TRBJ1-2; clone_size: .
cdr3_aa: CSAEGTSTDTQYF; cdr3_nt: TGCAGCGCCGAAGGGACTAGCACAGATACGCAGTATTTT; v_call: TRBV29-1; d_call: .; j_call: TRBJ2-3; clone_size: .
cdr3_aa: CASKREAFLTDTQYF; cdr3_nt: TGTGCCAGCAAACGGGAGGCCTTCCTCACAGATACGCAGTATTTT; v_call: TRBV2; d_call: TRBD2; j_call: TRBJ2-3; clone_size: .
cdr3_aa: CASSSGGRAVKDLFF; cdr3_nt: TGTGCCAGCAGCTCGGGGGGCAGGGCGGTCAAGGATCTGTTTTTT; v_call: TRBV7-9; d_call: .; j_call: TRBJ1-4; clone_size: .
cdr3_aa: CAWSVRGWNTEAFF; cdr3_nt: TGTGCCTGGAGTGTCAGGGGGTGGAACACTGAAGCTTTCTTT; v_call: TRBV30; d_call: TRBD1; j_call: TRBJ1-1; clone_size: .
cdr3_aa: CASSLGGYNSPLHF; cdr3_nt: TGTGCCAGCAGTCTCGGGGGCTATAATTCACCCCTCCACTTT; v_call: TRBV27; d_call: .; j_call: TRBJ1-6; clone_size: .
cdr3_aa: CASSQVVGVGGYTF; cdr3_nt: TGTGCCAGCAGCCAAGTGGTAGGGGTAGGTGGCTACACCTTC; v_call: TRBV14; d_call: .; j_call: TRBJ1-2; clone_size: .
cdr3_aa: CAGVGDSTRYGYTF; cdr3_nt: TGTGCCGGGGTTGGGGACAGCACCCGCTATGGCTACACCTTC; v_call: TRBV30; d_call: TRBD1; j_call: TRBJ1-2; clone_size: .
cdr3_aa: CASCEAHGPPSTDTQYF; cdr3_nt: TGTGCCAGCTGCGAGGCCCACGGACCGCCGAGCACAGATACGCAGTATTTT; v_call: TRBV7-9; d_call: .; j_call: TRBJ2-3; clone_size: .
cdr3_aa: CASRIQGRHGYTF; cdr3_nt: TGTGCCAGCAGGATACAGGGGCGTCATGGCTACACCTTC; v_call: TRBV6-6; d_call: TRBD1; j_call: TRBJ1-2; clone_size: .
cdr3_aa: CAWSGHRDTQYF; cdr3_nt: TGTGCCTGGAGTGGCCACCGGGATACGCAGTATTTT; v_call: TRBV30; d_call: .; j_call: TRBJ2-3; clone_size: .
cdr3_aa: CASSERTGGDYGYTF; cdr3_nt: TGTGCCAGCAGTGAAAGGACAGGGGGGGACTATGGCTACACCTTC; v_call: TRBV6-1; d_call: TRBD1; j_call: TRBJ1-2; clone_size: .
cdr3_aa: CASSEGTGRYGYTF; cdr3_nt: TGTGCCAGCAGTGAAGGGACGGGCCGCTATGGCTACACCTTC; v_call: TRBV6-1; d_call: .; j_call: TRBJ1-2; clone_size: .
cdr3_aa: CASSLTGLETEAFF; cdr3_nt: TGTGCCAGCAGCTTAACAGGGCTTGAGACTGAAGCTTTCTTT; v_call: TRBV4-2; d_call: .; j_call: TRBJ1-1; clone_size: few
cdr3_aa: CASRTGGAYNQPQHF; cdr3_nt: TGTGCCAGCAGAACAGGGGGCGCCTATAATCAGCCCCAGCATTTT; v_call: TRBV2; d_call: TRBD1; j_call: TRBJ1-5; clone_size: .
cdr3_aa: CASSLDPAGTSYERYF; cdr3_nt: TGTGCCAGCAGCTTAGATCCAGCGGGCACCTCCTACGAGCGGTACTTC; v_call: TRBV7-2; d_call: .; j_call: TRBJ2-7; clone_size: .